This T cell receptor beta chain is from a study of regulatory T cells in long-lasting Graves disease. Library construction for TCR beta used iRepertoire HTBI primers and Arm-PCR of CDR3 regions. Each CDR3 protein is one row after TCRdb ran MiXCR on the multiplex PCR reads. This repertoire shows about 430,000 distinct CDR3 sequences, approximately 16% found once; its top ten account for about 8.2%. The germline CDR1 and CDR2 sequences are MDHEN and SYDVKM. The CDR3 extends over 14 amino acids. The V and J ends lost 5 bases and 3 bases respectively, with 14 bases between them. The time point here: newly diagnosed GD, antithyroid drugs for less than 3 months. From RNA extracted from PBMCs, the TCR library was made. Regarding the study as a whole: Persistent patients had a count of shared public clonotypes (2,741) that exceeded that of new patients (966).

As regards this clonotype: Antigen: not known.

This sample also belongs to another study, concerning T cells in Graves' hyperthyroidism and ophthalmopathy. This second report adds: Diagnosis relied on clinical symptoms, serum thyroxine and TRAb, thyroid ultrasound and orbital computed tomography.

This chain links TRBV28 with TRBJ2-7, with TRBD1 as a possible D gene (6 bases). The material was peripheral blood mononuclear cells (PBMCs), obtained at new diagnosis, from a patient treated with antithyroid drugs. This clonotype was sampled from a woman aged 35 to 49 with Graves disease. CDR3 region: CASSQRTELYEQYF. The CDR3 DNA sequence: TGTGCCAGCAGTCAGAGGACAGAACTCTACGAGCAGTACTTC.